One sample yielded the 26 T cell receptor beta chains listed below, sequenced in a study of T cell changes during pregnancy in multiple sclerosis. The method was immunoSEQ multiplex PCR; TCRdb's version includes in-frame clones alone and lacks a portion of them. This table has tens of thousands of clones, 80% to 95% appearing once. Sample: peripheral blood, taken in the first trimester of pregnancy. The receptor set was obtained from a female donor in good health, enrolled as a control in a pregnancy study.

The genes are TRBV2 and TRBJ2-1; 9 nucleotides align to TRBD2. J lost 3 bases, V lost 1 base, and 7 bases had no gene match. Germline CDR1 reads SNHLY; CDR2 reads FYNNEI. This CDR3 region has 17 residues. This CDR3 is CASSEVRREGLYNEQFF. In nucleotides, the CDR3 is TGTGCCAGCAGTGAAGTAAGGCGGGAGGGCCTCTACAATGAGCAGTTCTTC.

This sequence joins TRBV30 and TRBJ2-2; possibly TRBD2 for D (6 bases). Trimming stripped 5 bases from V and 6 bases from J, with 16 bases between. From germline, CDR1 is GTSNPN and CDR2 SVGIG (reference sequence). The CDR3 has 14 amino acids. CDR3 in amino acids: CAWFRGMGAGELFF. CDR3 nucleotide sequence: TGTGCCTGGTTCCGGGGGATGGGTGCCGGGGAGCTGTTTTTT. Variable domain in full (rest from reference TRBV30 and TRBJ2-2): SQTIHQWPATLVQPVGSPLSLECTVEGTSNPNLYWYRQAAGRGLQLLFYSVGIGQISSEVPQNLSASRPQDRQFILSSKKLLLSDSGFYLCAWFRGMGAGELFFGEGSRLTVL.

The chain joins TRBV28 to TRBJ2-3; TRBD2 is a possible D gene (8 bases). In germline, CDR1 is MDHEN, CDR2 SYDVKM. V was cut by 8 bases and J by 0 bases, with 33 bases left in between. The CDR3 sequence is 21 residues long. CDR3 sequence reads: CASRPNKGQSGTRASTDTQYF. The CDR3 nucleotides read TGTGCCAGCCGTCCCAACAAGGGACAGTCCGGGACTAGGGCGAGCACAGATACGCAGTATTTT.

This clone appeared a few times. This chain connects TRBV20-1 to TRBJ1-1; no definite D call. The V gene's germline CDR1 is DFQATT and CDR2 SNEGSKA (reference sequence). V was cut by 3 bases and J by 5 bases, with 4 bases left in between. The CDR3 has 10 amino acids. CDR3 residues: CSARRTEAFF. Written as DNA, the CDR3 is TGCAGTGCTAGGAGGACTGAAGCTTTCTTT.

J is TRBJ2-2 and V is TRBV28; D gene uncertain. V was trimmed by 1 base and J by 0 bases, leaving 21 bases between them. The CDR3 is 20 residues long. Germline V CDR1 and CDR2: MDHEN, SYDVKM. The CDR3 DNA reads as TGTGCCAGCAGTTTATTTCTTCCAAGACGACCACAGTCGAACACCGGGGAGCTGTTTTTT. Translated, it gives CASSLFLPRRPQSNTGELFF. The variable domain in full, with the rest retrieved from reference TRBV28 and TRBJ2-2, is DVKVTQSSRYLVKRTGEKVFLECVQDMDHENMFWYRQDPGLGLRLIYFSYDVKMKEKGDIPEGYSVSREKKERFSLILESASTNQTSMYLCASSLFLPRRPQSNTGELFFGEGSRLTVL.

The J gene is TRBJ2-1, the V gene TRBV14, with 11 positions matching TRBD2. J was trimmed by 8 bases and V by 4 bases; bases with no gene match: 13. Germline V gene sequence: CDR1 SGHDN, CDR2 FVKESK. CDR3 length: 17 amino acids. The CDR3 reads CASSPPLAGDVTDEQFF. The CDR3 DNA reads TGTGCCAGCAGCCCTCCACTAGCGGGAGATGTTACCGATGAGCAGTTCTTC. Together with reference TRBV14 and TRBJ2-1, the CDR3 gives the full variable domain: EAGVTQFPSHSVIEKGQTVTLRCDPISGHDNLYWYRRVMGKEIKFLLHFVKESKQDESGMPNNRFLAERTGGTYSTLKVQPAELEDSGVYFCASSPPLAGDVTDEQFFGPGTRLTVL.

This chain links TRBV19 with TRBJ2-5; the D gene is possibly TRBD2 (6 bases). CDR3 length: 13 residues. V dropped 3 bases and J dropped 5 bases, with 10 bases sitting between them. The germline V gene encodes CDR1 LNHDA and CDR2 SQIVND (reference sequence). CDR3 coding DNA: TGTGCCAGTAGTATTGGGAGGCGGGAGACCCAGTACTTC. The encoded protein is CASSIGRRETQYF.

This clone was recorded only once. The chain uses TRBV20-1 and TRBJ2-7, with a tentative D call TRBD1 (6 bases). V lost 4 bases, J lost 2 bases, and 6 bases lay in between. Germline CDR1 DFQATT, CDR2 SNEGSKA (reference sequence). This CDR3 has 11 amino acids. CDR3: CSAKGAYEQYF. The CDR3 DNA reads TGCAGTGCTAAGGGGGCCTACGAGCAGTACTTC.

The chain recombines TRBV28 with TRBJ2-6; the D gene is possibly TRBD1 (6 bases). This CDR3 is built from 17 residues. CDR1 MDHEN and CDR2 SYDVKM come from the germline V gene. V lost 8 bases and J 4 bases, leaving 21 bases between the germline ends. The CDR3 reads CASHPGHSFSGANVLTF. The CDR3 DNA reads as TGTGCCAGCCACCCGGGACACTCGTTTTCCGGGGCCAACGTCCTGACTTTC.

The genes are TRBV7-9 and TRBJ2-1, with 9 bases aligning to TRBD2. Germline values: CDR1 SEHNR, CDR2 FQNEAQ (reference sequence). This CDR3 has 16 amino acids. Trimming at V came to 5 bases and at J to 7 bases, leaving 12 bases not matched to a gene. This CDR3 is CASSNLDASGKNEQFF. The DNA for the CDR3 is TGTGCCAGCAGCAATTTGGATGCTAGCGGGAAGAATGAGCAGTTCTTC.

The V and J genes are TRBV2 and TRBJ1-5; D gene uncertain. Germline V gene sequence: CDR1 SNHLY, CDR2 FYNNEI. V lost 8 bases and J 7 bases, leaving 15 bases between the germline ends. This CDR3 has 13 residues. The CDR3 loop reads CASGRYLGQPQHF. DNA of the CDR3: TGTGCCAGCGGGCGCTACCTGGGCCAGCCCCAGCATTTT.

This clone was detected only once. This chain links TRBV28 with TRBJ2-7; 7 bases fit TRBD1. Germline V gene lookup returns CDR1 MDHEN and CDR2 SYDVKM. V lost 5 bases to trimming and J lost 2 bases; unmatched junction nucleotides: 9. The CDR3 runs 15 residues. DNA for the CDR3: TGTGCCAGCAGTCACCCACAGGGGCTTACCTACGAGCAGTACTTC. Protein: CASSHPQGLTYEQYF. Full variable domain (rest looked up from reference TRBV28 and TRBJ2-7): DVKVTQSSRYLVKRTGEKVFLECVQDMDHENMFWYRQDPGLGLRLIYFSYDVKMKEKGDIPEGYSVSREKKERFSLILESASTNQTSMYLCASSHPQGLTYEQYFGPGTRLTVT.

This chain connects TRBV5-1 to TRBJ2-3; TRBD2 aligns across 11 bases. Germline lookup yields CDR1 SGHRS and CDR2 YFSETQ. CDR3 size: 16 residues. With V trimmed by 4 bases and J by 0 bases, 4 bases remained unmatched. CDR3 DNA sequence: TGCGCCAGCAGCGGGACTAGCGGAACTAGCACAGATACGCAGTATTTT. Its translation is CASSGTSGTSTDTQYF. Full variable domain (remainder filled in from reference TRBV5-1 and TRBJ2-3): KAGVTQTPRYLIKTRGQQVTLSCSPISGHRSVSWYQQTPGQGLQFLFEYFSETQRNKGNFPGRFSGRQFSNSRSEMNVSTLELGDSALYLCASSGTSGTSTDTQYFGPGTRLTVL.

The chain couples TRBV6-6 to TRBJ2-6; D unclear. This CDR3 spans 15 amino acids. The germline CDR1 and CDR2 sequences are MNHNY and SVGAGI (reference sequence). V dropped 2 bases and J dropped 2 bases, with 7 bases sitting between them. CDR3 bases: TGTGCCAGCAGTTACCCCGGAGCTGGGGCCAACGTCCTGACTTTC. Amino acid sequence: CASSYPGAGANVLTF.

This clone appeared a few times. The chain carries TRBV4-2 and TRBJ2-7; no clear D. The CDR3 runs 15 residues. V was pared by 4 bases and J by 1 base, with 14 bases between. Germline CDR1 and CDR2: LGHNA and YNFKEQ. CDR3 sequence: CASSPFLGQSYEQYF. In DNA form, the CDR3 reads TGTGCCAGCAGCCCATTCCTTGGCCAGTCCTACGAGCAGTACTTC.

This chain links TRBV18 with TRBJ2-7, with 7 bases that match TRBD1. Germline lookup yields CDR1 KGHSH and CDR2 LQKENI. The CDR3 is made up of 13 amino acids. V dropped 6 bases and J dropped 1; count of bases not matched to a gene: 3. DNA for the CDR3: TGTGCCAGCTCCACGACAGGGTCCTACGAGCAGTACTTC. As protein: CASSTTGSYEQYF.

The count of this clone is one. The chain links TRBV27 to TRBJ2-7; TRBD1 matches at 7 bases. This CDR3 spans 16 amino acids. Germline V gene data show CDR1 as MNHEY and CDR2 as SMNVEV (reference sequence). The trim removed 6 bases at V and 3 bases at J, leaving 14 bases unmatched. CDR3 residues: CASSKSTIGGNYEQYF. The CDR3 DNA follows: TGTGCCAGCAGCAAAAGTACTATAGGGGGCAACTACGAGCAGTACTTC.

V usage is TRBV27 and J usage is TRBJ1-5; the D is unclear. CDR3 length equals 13 residues. V was clipped by 0 bases and J by 4 bases, with 4 bases between them. Germline assignment: CDR1 MNHEY and CDR2 SMNVEV (reference sequence). CDR3 protein: CASSLSLNQPQHF. CDR3 coding DNA: TGTGCCAGCAGTTTATCACTTAATCAGCCCCAGCATTTT.

This chain's CDR3 is CASRGGNSGNTIYF. The DNA of the CDR3 is TGTGCCAGCAGGGGGGGGAACTCTGGAAACACCATATATTTT. This sequence joins TRBV2 and TRBJ1-3; maybe TRBD1 (5 bases). Germline assignment: CDR1 SNHLY and CDR2 FYNNEI. V was trimmed by 6 bases and J by 0 bases, leaving 9 bases between them. This CDR3 contains 14 residues.

This clone was counted once. The chain has TRBV15 and TRBJ2-1; 9 positions match TRBD2. CDR3 length equals 15 residues. V trimming: 3 bases; J trimming: 4 bases; junction bases outside the gene matches: 4. Germline V CDR1 and CDR2: LNHNV, YYDKDF (reference sequence). CDR3: CATSSSGSVYNEQFF. The CDR3 nucleotides are TGTGCCACCAGCAGTAGCGGGAGCGTGTACAATGAGCAGTTCTTC.

This chain connects TRBV2 to TRBJ1-4; 7 positions agree with TRBD1. Germline V gene sequence: CDR1 SNHLY, CDR2 FYNNEI. This CDR3 spans 14 amino acids. J lost 4 bases, V lost 3 bases, and 2 bases had no gene match. The chain's CDR3 is CASSETGFNEKLFF. As DNA, the CDR3 is TGTGCCAGCAGTGAGACAGGGTTTAATGAAAAACTGTTTTTT.

The rearrangement joins TRBV10-3 to TRBJ1-3, with D maybe TRBD1 (5 bases). This CDR3 is 14 amino acids long. The V and J ends lost 6 bases and 0 bases respectively, with 9 bases between them. In germline, CDR1 is ENHRY, CDR2 SYGVKD. The CDR3 region is CAIRADSSGNTIYF. CDR3 nucleotides: TGTGCCATCAGAGCAGACAGCTCTGGAAACACCATATATTTT.

This chain links TRBV6-5 with TRBJ2-7; 8 bases map to TRBD1. The CDR3 runs to 15 residues. Germline assignment: CDR1 MNHEY and CDR2 SVGAGI. Trimming at V came to 4 bases and at J to 4 bases, leaving 9 bases not matched to a gene. CDR3 region: CASSWGQDGVYEQYF. Here the CDR3 DNA reads TGTGCCAGCAGTTGGGGACAGGATGGTGTATACGAGCAGTACTTC.

The CDR3 DNA follows: TGTGCCAGCAGTACGGGACAGAACACTGAAGCTTTCTTT. Its translation: CASSTGQNTEAFF. The chain employs TRBV6-1 and TRBJ1-1; possibly TRBD1 for D (6 bases). From germline, CDR1 is MNHNS and CDR2 SASEGT. Trimming took 5 bases from V and 1 from J, leaving 8 bases between them. The CDR3 is made up of 13 amino acids.

The chain uses TRBV2 and TRBJ2-2, with D possibly matching TRBD1 (6 bases). The CDR3 is 14 residues long. V shed 6 bases and J shed 5 bases, with 13 bases lying between them. Germline CDR1 SNHLY, CDR2 FYNNEI. The CDR3 DNA reads as TGTGCCAGCAGGACAGGTGATCCTACCGGGGAGCTGTTTTTT. It codes for CASRTGDPTGELFF.

This clone appeared a few times. The chain employs TRBV28 and TRBJ2-1, with 9 bases identical to TRBD1. V lost 4 bases to trimming and J lost 3 bases; unmatched junction nucleotides: 4. CDR3 size: 15 residues. Germline V gene data show CDR1 as MDHEN and CDR2 as SYDVKM. The CDR3 protein is CASSSGQGYYNEQFF. The CDR3 nucleotides are TGTGCCAGCAGTTCGGGACAGGGTTACTACAATGAGCAGTTCTTC.